This TCR beta chain was found in a study of T cells in Graves' hyperthyroidism and ophthalmopathy. Regarding the study as a whole: A 13 V-J model separated ophthalmopathy from stable hyperthyroidism.

V lost 3 bases and J 3 bases, leaving 12 bases between the germline ends. CDR3 length equals 14 residues. The TCR beta CDR3 regions underwent amplification using RNA transcripts as the source. Primed by the HTBI set, a first-round RT-PCR was run on the TCR CDR3. TCRdb analysed the multiplex PCR reads with MiXCR anew, one entry per CDR3 protein. The sample contains 500,000 to 750,000 distinct CDR3 sequences, about 43% of which appear only once. This clonotype was recorded many times. The antigen remains unidentified. For Graves' hyperthyroidism to be stable, ophthalmopathy could not progress within 18 months. Investigators excluded patients with uncontrolled infection, other autoimmune disease, pregnancy or lactation. Diagnostic assessment was based on clinical symptoms, serum thyroxine and TRAb, thyroid ultrasound and orbital computed tomography.

The clonotype comes from a woman in her late teens or twenties with Graves' hyperthyroidism. This rearrangement joins TRBV12-3 or TRBV12-4 to TRBJ2-7; either TRBD1 or TRBD2 may fit D (5 bases each). Material: peripheral blood or thyroid tissue (not recorded which). The CDR3 reads CASSFSGTIYEQYF. The CDR3 bases are TGTGCCAGCAGTTTCAGTGGGACGATCTACGAGCAGTACTTC.